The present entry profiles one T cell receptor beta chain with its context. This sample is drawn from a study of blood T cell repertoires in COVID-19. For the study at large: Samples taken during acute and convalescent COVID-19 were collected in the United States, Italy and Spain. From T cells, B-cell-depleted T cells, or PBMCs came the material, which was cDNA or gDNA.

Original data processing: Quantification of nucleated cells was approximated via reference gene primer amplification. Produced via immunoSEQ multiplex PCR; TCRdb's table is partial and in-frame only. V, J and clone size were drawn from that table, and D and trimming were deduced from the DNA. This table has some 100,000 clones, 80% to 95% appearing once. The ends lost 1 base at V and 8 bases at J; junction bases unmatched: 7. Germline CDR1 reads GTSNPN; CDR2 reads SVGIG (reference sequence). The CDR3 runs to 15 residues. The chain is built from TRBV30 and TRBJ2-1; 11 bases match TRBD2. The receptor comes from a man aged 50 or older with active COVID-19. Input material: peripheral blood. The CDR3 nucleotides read TGTGCCTGGAGTGCAACTAGCGGGAGTAGGGATGAGCAGTTCTTC. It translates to CAWSATSGSRDEQFF.